By proportion, the clone carrying this T cell receptor (beta chain) is medium-sized (0.01 to 0.1%). Its target is unknown. By 5'RACE with 10-nucleotide random UMIs, the cDNA was made. In TCRdb, the 5' RACE reads were re-called with MiXCR into one record per CDR3 protein. The repertoire holds about 27,000 distinct CDR3 sequences, about 2.6% seen once, with roughly 2.1% in the top ten. The CDR3 loop spans 16 amino acids. The germline CDR1 and CDR2 sequences are LGHDT and YNNKEL (reference sequence). V lost 1 base and J lost 4; bases outside the gene matches: 9. The entry originates in a study of neurological immune-mediated disorders. Whole-study results and caveats: Whereas HTLV-1-associated myelopathy showed the most TCR clonal expansion, multiple sclerosis showed the least, with levels below those of healthy controls. A possible signature was seen in one related-CDR3 cluster, into which phylogenetic grouping placed the repertoires of 18 of 34 multiple sclerosis patients.

Unsorted libraries came from 2 million PBMCs stored at -80 °C. V gene TRBV3-1 combines with J gene TRBJ1-2, with TRBD1 matching over 7 bases. The source of this sequence is a woman in her forties or fifties with multiple sclerosis. Sequencing used PBMCs. CDR3 coding DNA: TGTGCCAGCAGCCAAGGTTTACAGGGGCTCGGCTATGGCTACACCTTC. This sequence encodes CASSQGLQGLGYGYTF.